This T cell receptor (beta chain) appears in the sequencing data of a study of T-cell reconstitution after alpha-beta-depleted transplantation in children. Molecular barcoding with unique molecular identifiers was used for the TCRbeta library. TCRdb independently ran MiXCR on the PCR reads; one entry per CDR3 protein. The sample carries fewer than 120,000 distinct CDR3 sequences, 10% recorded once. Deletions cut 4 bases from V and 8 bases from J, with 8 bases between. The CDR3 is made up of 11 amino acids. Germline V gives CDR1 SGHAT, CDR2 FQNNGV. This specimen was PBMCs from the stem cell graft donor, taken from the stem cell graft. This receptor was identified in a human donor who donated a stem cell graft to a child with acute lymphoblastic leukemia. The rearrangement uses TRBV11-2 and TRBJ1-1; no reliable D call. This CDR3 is CASSYTGEAFF. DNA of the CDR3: TGTGCCAGCAGCTATACGGGGGAAGCTTTCTTT.